A single sample gave rise to the 14 T cell receptor beta chains below, sequenced in a study of early T cells in non-severe SARS-CoV-2 infection. TCRdb ran MiXCR on the 5' RACE reads and lists one entry per CDR3 protein. The table lists over 30,000 distinct CDR3 sequences, 5% to 5.5% of them singletons. This specimen was whole blood, taken at baseline. These receptors all stem from an adult who was a healthcare worker with PCR-confirmed SARS-CoV-2 infection or an uninfected control (not recorded which).

This clonotype was counted many times. V is TRBV24-1 and J is TRBJ2-2, with 7 bases identical to TRBD1. The length of the CDR3 is 16 residues. The V segment lost 3 bases and the J segment 2 bases; nucleotides outside the gene matches: 5. Per the germline V gene, CDR1 is KGHDR and CDR2 is SFDVKD. CDR3 protein: CATSDPRTGNTGELFF. The CDR3 region has the DNA TGTGCCACCAGTGATCCCCGGACAGGAAACACCGGGGAGCTGTTTTTT.

Many counts were recorded for this clonotype. V is TRBV6-1 and J is TRBJ2-7, with 9 bases aligning to TRBD1. This CDR3 is 15 amino acids long. Germline V lookup: CDR1 MNHNS, CDR2 SASEGT. The ends lost 3 bases at V and 0 bases at J; junction bases unmatched: 3. The CDR3 spells CASSEDRGASYEQYF. The CDR3 DNA follows: TGTGCCAGCAGTGAGGACAGGGGCGCCTCCTACGAGCAGTACTTC.

The rearrangement joins TRBV5-1 to TRBJ1-1; weak D call: TRBD1 (6 bases). From germline, CDR1 is SGHRS and CDR2 YFSETQ. V was clipped by 0 bases and J by 3 bases, with 18 bases between them. The CDR3 totals 17 residues. This chain's CDR3 is CASSLVGQRLSHTEAFF. CDR3 nucleotides: TGCGCCAGCAGCTTGGTGGGACAACGCCTTAGTCACACTGAAGCTTTCTTT.

This clonotype was recorded at least ten times. This chain connects TRBV15 to TRBJ2-1; 8 nucleotides line up with TRBD2. Per the germline V gene, CDR1 is LNHNV and CDR2 is YYDKDF (reference sequence). The CDR3 runs to 16 residues. V shed 0 bases and J 5 bases; nucleotides not matched to a gene: 6. The CDR3 sequence: CATSRDQREWNNEQFF. The DNA of the CDR3 is TGTGCCACCAGCAGAGATCAGCGGGAGTGGAACAATGAGCAGTTCTTC. Together with reference TRBV15 and TRBJ2-1, the CDR3 gives the full variable domain: DAMVIQNPRYQVTQFGKPVTLSCSQTLNHNVMYWYQQKSSQAPKLLFHYYDKDFNNEADTPDNFQSRRPNTSFCFLDIRSPGLGDTAMYLCATSRDQREWNNEQFFGPGTRLTVL.

In its sample, this clonotype was seen many times. The chain has TRBV6-5 and TRBJ1-4; TRBD1 might be the D (6 bases). The CDR3 is 15 amino acids. The V gene's germline CDR1 is MNHEY and CDR2 SVGAGI. Between the trimmed V and J ends, which lost 6 bases and 10 bases, there was a span of 21 bases. The CDR3 sequence is CASSPISGAVGKLFF. The CDR3 coding sequence is TGTGCCAGCAGCCCCATTTCAGGGGCCGTAGGAAAACTGTTTTTT.

This clonotype turned up a few times. This chain joins TRBV7-2 and TRBJ2-5; tentative D call: TRBD1 (5 bases). There are 17 residues in the CDR3. The germline CDR1 and CDR2 sequences are SGHTA and FQGNSA. V lost 1 base and J 5 bases, leaving 20 bases between the germline ends. The CDR3 protein is CASSLERRGSRWETQYF. In DNA form, the CDR3 reads TGTGCCAGCAGCTTAGAACGTAGGGGCAGTCGTTGGGAGACCCAGTACTTC.

This clonotype was found many times. This chain joins TRBV7-9 and TRBJ1-4, with 7 bases fitting TRBD1. CDR1 is SEHNR, CDR2 FQNEAQ, per germline (reference sequence). The CDR3 runs 15 residues. V shed 5 bases, J shed 4 bases, and the junction held 7 bases outside the gene matches. The CDR3 bases are TGTGCCAGCAGCGATCGGGACAGAGATAATGAAAAACTGTTTTTT. Translation: CASSDRDRDNEKLFF. The full variable domain, in which reference TRBV7-9 and TRBJ1-4 provide the parts outside the CDR3, is DTGVSQNPRHKITKRGQNVTFRCDPISEHNRLYWYRQTLGQGPEFLTYFQNEAQLEKSRLLSDRFSAERPKGSFSTLEIQRTEQGDSAMYLCASSDRDRDNEKLFFGSGTQLSVL.

This clonotype was observed many times. One end of the junction is discordant with germline, which a read error may explain. The chain recombines TRBV6-5 with TRBJ2-1; 12 bases fit TRBD2. The CDR3 is made up of 15 amino acids. Germline assignment: CDR1 MNHEY and CDR2 SVGAGI. CDR3 protein: CASSPHLAGGPGLLF. CDR3 bases: TGTGCCAGCAGTCCCCATCTAGCGGGAGGGCCGGGTCTACTCTTC.

This clonotype was seen a few times. CDR3 sequence reads: CASSYERMSADTQYF. CDR3 in DNA: TGTGCCAGCAGTTACGAGCGGATGAGTGCAGATACGCAGTATTTT. The chain carries TRBV6-2 or TRBV6-3 and TRBJ2-3; perhaps TRBD2 as D (5 bases). This CDR3 is built from 15 residues. CDR1 and CDR2 from the germline V gene are MNHEY and SVGEGT. V was trimmed by 2 bases and J by 4 bases, leaving 13 bases between them.

This clonotype was seen a handful of times. V and J are TRBV20-1 and TRBJ2-1; 14 positions agree with TRBD2. CDR3 length: 17 amino acids. After removal of 6 bases from V and 0 bases from J, the junction contained 7 bases not matched to a gene. Germline lookup yields CDR1 DFQATT and CDR2 SNEGSKA (reference sequence). CDR3 nucleotides: TGCAGTGCGGCCCGGACTAGCGGGAGGCCCTCCTACAATGAGCAGTTCTTC. Its protein is CSAARTSGRPSYNEQFF.

This clonotype was observed a handful of times. V gene TRBV12-3 or TRBV12-4 combines with J gene TRBJ1-5, with D possibly matching TRBD1 (6 bases). With 7 bases removed from V and 3 bases from J, the gap between germline ends came to 13 bases. The CDR3 runs 14 residues. The chain's CDR3 is CASNQGQLNQPQHF. CDR3 DNA: TGTGCCAGCAACCAGGGGCAGCTCAATCAGCCCCAGCATTTT.

At least ten counts were recorded for this clonotype. The chain has TRBV7-9 and TRBJ2-1, with D unclear. Trimming stripped 1 base from V and 5 bases from J, with 6 bases between. The CDR3 consists of 13 residues. Germline V gene lookup returns CDR1 SEHNR and CDR2 FQNEAQ (reference sequence). The CDR3 loop reads CASSLDTDNEQFF. CDR3 sequence (DNA): TGTGCCAGCAGCTTAGACACGGACAATGAGCAGTTCTTC.

This clonotype was seen a few times. The chain carries TRBV5-4 and TRBJ2-3, with 10 bases that match TRBD2. This CDR3 has 17 amino acids. The trim removed 4 bases at V and 4 bases at J, leaving 12 bases unmatched. Per the germline V gene, CDR1 is SGHNT and CDR2 is YYREEE (reference sequence). The CDR3 region has the DNA TGTGCCAGCAGCCCAACAGCGGGAGGGCCTAGCGCAGATACGCAGTATTTT. Amino acid sequence: CASSPTAGGPSADTQYF.

A few counts support this clonotype. The chain is built from TRBV12-3 or TRBV12-4 and TRBJ2-1; 12 nucleotides line up with TRBD2. The CDR3 spans 16 residues. V trimming: 3 bases; J trimming: 9 bases; junction bases outside the gene matches: 9. The DNA for the CDR3 is TGTGCCAGCAGTTTTGGTGCTAGCGGGAGGGTTGGTGAGCAGTTCTTC. Amino acids: CASSFGASGRVGEQFF.